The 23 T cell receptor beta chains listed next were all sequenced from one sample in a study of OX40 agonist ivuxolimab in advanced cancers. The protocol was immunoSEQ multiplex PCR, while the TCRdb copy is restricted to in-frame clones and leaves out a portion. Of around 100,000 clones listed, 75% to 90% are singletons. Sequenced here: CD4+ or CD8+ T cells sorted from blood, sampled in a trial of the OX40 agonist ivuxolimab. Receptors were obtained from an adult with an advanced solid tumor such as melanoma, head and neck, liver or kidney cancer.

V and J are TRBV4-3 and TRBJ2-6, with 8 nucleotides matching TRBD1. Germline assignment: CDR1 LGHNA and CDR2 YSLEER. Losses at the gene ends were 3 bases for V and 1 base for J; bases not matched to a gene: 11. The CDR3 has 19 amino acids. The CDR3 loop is CASSQERAGGFSGANVLTF. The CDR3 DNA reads TGCGCCAGCAGCCAGGAGAGGGCAGGGGGCTTTTCTGGGGCCAACGTCCTGACTTTC.

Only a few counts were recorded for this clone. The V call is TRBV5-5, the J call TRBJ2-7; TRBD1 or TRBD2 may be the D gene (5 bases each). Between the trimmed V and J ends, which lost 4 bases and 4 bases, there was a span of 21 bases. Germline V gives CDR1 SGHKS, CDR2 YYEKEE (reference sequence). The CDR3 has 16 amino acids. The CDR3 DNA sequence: TGTGCCAGCAGCCCCGTCTCCGGGAATCAGGGTTACGAGCAGTACTTC. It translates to CASSPVSGNQGYEQYF.

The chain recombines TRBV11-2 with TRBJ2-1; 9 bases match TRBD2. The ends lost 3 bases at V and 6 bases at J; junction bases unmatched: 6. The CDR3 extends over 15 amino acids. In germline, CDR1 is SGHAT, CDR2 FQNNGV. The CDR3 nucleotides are TGTGCCAGCAGCTTGCAACTAGCGGGCGTCAATGAGCAGTTCTTC. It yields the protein CASSLQLAGVNEQFF.

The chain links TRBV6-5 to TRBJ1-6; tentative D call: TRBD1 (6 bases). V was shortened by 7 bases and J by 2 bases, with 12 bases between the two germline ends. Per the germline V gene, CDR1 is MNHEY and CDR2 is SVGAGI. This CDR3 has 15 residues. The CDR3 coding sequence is TGTGCCAGCACCCCCGCAGGGGCCTATAATTCACCCCTCCACTTT. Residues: CASTPAGAYNSPLHF.

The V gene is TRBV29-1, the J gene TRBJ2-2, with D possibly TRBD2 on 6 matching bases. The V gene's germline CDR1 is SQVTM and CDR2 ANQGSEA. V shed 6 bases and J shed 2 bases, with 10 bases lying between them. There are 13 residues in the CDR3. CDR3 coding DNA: TGCAGCGTGGAGGGTTCTAACACCGGGGAGCTGTTTTTT. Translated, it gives CSVEGSNTGELFF.

The CDR3 region has the DNA TGTGCCAGCAGTTTAAGGTCCGGGGGGTATTACAATGAGCAGTTCTTC. It is translated as CASSLRSGGYYNEQFF. V is TRBV27 and J is TRBJ2-1; the match to TRBD2 covers 7 bases. CDR3 length: 16 amino acids. Germline V lookup: CDR1 MNHEY, CDR2 SMNVEV (reference sequence). V gave up 2 bases and J gave up 4 bases; unmatched junction bases: 8.

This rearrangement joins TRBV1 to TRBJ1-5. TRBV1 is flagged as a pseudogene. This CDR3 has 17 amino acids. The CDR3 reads CTSSPGGAKKGNQPQHF. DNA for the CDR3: TGCACCAGCAGTCCCGGGGGGGCCAAAAAGGGCAATCAGCCCCAGCATTTT.

The CDR3 loop is CSVDSGQGETYEQYF. CDR3 nucleotide sequence: TGCAGCGTTGATTCGGGACAGGGCGAGACGTACGAGCAGTACTTC. The V gene is TRBV29-1, the J gene TRBJ2-7, with TRBD1 identical over 9 bases. V shed 3 bases, J shed 4 bases, and the junction held 10 bases outside the gene matches. The germline V gene encodes CDR1 SQVTM and CDR2 ANQGSEA. The CDR3 contains 15 residues.

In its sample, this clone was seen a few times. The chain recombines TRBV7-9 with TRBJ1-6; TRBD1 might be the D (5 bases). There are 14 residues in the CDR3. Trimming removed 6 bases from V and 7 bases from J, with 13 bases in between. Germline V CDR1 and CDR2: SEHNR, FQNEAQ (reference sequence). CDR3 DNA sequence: TGTGCCAGCAGTCTAGAAGGGACCAATTCACCCCTCCACTTT. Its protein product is CASSLEGTNSPLHF.

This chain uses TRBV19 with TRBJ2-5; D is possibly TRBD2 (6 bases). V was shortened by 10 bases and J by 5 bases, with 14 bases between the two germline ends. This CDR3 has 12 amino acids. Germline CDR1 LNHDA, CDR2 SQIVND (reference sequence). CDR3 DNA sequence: TGTGCCACTATACGGGAGTCGGAGACCCAGTACTTC. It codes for CATIRESETQYF.

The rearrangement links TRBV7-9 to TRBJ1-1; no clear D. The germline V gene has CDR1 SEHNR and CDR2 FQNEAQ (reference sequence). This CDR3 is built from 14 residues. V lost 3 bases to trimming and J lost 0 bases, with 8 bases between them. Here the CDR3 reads CASSFKTMNTEAFF. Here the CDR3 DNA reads TGTGCCAGCAGCTTCAAGACTATGAACACTGAAGCTTTCTTT.

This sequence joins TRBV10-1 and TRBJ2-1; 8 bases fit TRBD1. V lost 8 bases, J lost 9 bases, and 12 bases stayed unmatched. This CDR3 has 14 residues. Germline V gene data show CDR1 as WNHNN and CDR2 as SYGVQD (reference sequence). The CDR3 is CASPGGQGDGEQFF. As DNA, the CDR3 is TGCGCCAGCCCTGGAGGACAGGGTGACGGTGAGCAGTTCTTC.

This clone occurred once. This chain's CDR3 is CAVRGRSNQPQHF. In DNA form, the CDR3 reads TGTGCCGTTCGGGGACGGTCGAATCAGCCCCAGCATTTT. The chain recombines TRBV19 with TRBJ1-5; maybe TRBD1 (5 bases). The V end was cut by 11 bases, the J end by 4 bases, with 15 bases between. The CDR3 totals 13 residues. Germline CDR1 LNHDA, CDR2 SQIVND (reference sequence).

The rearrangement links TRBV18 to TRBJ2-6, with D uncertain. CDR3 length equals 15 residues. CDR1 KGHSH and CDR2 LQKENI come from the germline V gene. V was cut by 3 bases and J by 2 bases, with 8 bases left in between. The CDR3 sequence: CASSPGATGANVLTF. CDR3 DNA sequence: TGTGCCAGCTCACCTGGAGCAACTGGGGCCAACGTCCTGACTTTC.

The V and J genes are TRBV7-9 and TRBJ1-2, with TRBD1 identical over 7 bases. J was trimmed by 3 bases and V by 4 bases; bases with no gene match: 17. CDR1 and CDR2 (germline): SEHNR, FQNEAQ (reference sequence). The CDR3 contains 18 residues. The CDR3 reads CASSSGGDSRTRDYGYTF. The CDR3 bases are TGTGCCAGCAGCTCCGGAGGGGACAGTAGAACGAGGGACTATGGCTACACCTTC.

The CDR3 DNA reads as TGTGCCAGCAGCTCCCCGGAGATGAGATTGAACACTGAAGCTTTCTTT. Residues: CASSSPEMRLNTEAFF. The genes are TRBV11-2 and TRBJ1-1; no reliable D call. The germline gives CDR1 SGHAT, CDR2 FQNNGV. Trimming left V 4 bases short and J 0 bases short, with 15 bases between. The CDR3 is made up of 16 amino acids.

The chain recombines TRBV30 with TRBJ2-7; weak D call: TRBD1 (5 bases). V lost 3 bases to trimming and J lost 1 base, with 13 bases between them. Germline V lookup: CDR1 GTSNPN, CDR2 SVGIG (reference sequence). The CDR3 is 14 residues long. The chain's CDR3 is CAWRPGISSYEQYF. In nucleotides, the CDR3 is TGTGCCTGGAGACCAGGGATCTCTTCCTACGAGCAGTACTTC.

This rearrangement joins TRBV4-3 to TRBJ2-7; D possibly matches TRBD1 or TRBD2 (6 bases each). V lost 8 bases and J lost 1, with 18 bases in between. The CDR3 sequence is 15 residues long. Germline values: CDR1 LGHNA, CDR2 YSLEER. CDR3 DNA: TGCGCCAGCTCGGGGGCGGTGGGAAGATCCTACGAGCAGTACTTC. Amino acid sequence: CASSGAVGRSYEQYF.

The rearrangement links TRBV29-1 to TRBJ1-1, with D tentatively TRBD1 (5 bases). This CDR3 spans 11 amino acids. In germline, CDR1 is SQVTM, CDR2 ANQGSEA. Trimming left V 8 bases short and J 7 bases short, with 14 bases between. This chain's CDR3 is CSMGPGDEAFF. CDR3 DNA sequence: TGCAGCATGGGACCTGGGGATGAAGCTTTCTTT.

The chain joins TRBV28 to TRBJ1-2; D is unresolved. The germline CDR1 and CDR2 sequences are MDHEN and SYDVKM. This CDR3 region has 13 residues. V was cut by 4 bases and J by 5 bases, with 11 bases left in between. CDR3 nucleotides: TGTGCCAGCAGTTCCCCGTTTCCGTATGGCTACACCTTC. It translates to CASSSPFPYGYTF.

As DNA, the CDR3 is TGCGCCAGCAGTCAATCTGAGAAGACCCAGTACTTC. It codes for CASSQSEKTQYF. The chain couples TRBV23-1 to TRBJ2-5; D is unclear. TRBV23-1 is treated as an ORF (open reading frame) with a function not yet certain. Trimming cost V 0 bases and J 6 bases, with 5 bases left between them. This CDR3 spans 12 amino acids.

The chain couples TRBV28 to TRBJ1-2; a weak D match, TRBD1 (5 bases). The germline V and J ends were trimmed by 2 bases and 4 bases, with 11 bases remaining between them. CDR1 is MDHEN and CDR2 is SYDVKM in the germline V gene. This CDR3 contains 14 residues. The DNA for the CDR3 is TGTGCCAGCAGTTTAGTATCGACAGCCTATGGCTACACCTTC. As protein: CASSLVSTAYGYTF.

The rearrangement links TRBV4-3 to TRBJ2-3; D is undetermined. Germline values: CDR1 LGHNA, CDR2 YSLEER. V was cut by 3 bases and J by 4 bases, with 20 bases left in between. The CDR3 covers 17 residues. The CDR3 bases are TGCGCCAGCAGCCAGTCCTTACAGCCCAGGTTGGCAGATACGCAGTATTTT. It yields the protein CASSQSLQPRLADTQYF.